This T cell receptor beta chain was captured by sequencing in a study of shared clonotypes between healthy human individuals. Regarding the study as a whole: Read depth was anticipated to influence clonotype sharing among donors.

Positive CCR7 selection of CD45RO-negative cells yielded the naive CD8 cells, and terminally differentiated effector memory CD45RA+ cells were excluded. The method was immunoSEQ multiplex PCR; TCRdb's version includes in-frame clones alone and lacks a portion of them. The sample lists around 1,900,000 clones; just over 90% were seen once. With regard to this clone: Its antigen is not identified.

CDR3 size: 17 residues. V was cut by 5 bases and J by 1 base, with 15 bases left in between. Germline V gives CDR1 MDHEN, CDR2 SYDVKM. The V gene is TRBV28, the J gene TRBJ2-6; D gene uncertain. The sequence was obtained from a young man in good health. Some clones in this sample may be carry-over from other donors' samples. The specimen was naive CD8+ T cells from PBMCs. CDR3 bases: TGTGCCAGCAGTATAGGTCCAACTTTTTCTGGGGCCAACGTCCTGACTTTC. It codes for CASSIGPTFSGANVLTF.